This TCR beta chain was sequenced during a study of regulatory T cells in long-lasting Graves disease (TCRdb year 2021). Background for the entire study: Antithyroid drugs had been taken for less than 3 months by newly diagnosed Graves' disease patients. Patients with persistent Graves' disease were compared with patients with newly diagnosed Graves' disease using TCR sequencing and RNA sequencing of peripheral blood. The study was registered as a clinical trial and conducted in China. A total of roughly 33 samples underwent TCR sequencing: about 13 from persistent and roughly 20 from newly diagnosed Graves' disease patients.

Receptor amplification or capture employed multiplex PCR. The listed sequencing device is Illumina HiSeq 4000. iRepertoire HTBI primers and Arm-PCR amplification of CDR3 regions were used to construct TCR beta libraries. Before sequencing, the PCR products went through gel purification. The authors' pipeline ran thus. Across samples, 60 to 80 TRBV and roughly 15 TRBJ segments were identified and used for gene usage analysis of CDR3 amino acid clonotypes. Filtered high-quality paired reads were merged into contigs using COPE and FqMerger. BLAST was used to align contigs to IMGT TRBV, TRBD and TRBJ reference genes, and CDR3 was defined according to IMGT. Any clonotype with a frequency above 0.1% was classified as a highly expanded clone. Repertoire diversity was measured by Shannon entropy, and V-J evenness by the Gini coefficient. A clonotype was considered public if more than one individual shared it. TCRdb passed the public sequencing reads through fastp at Q25 and MiXCR, retaining productive beta sequences. Here each entry gathers all rows of one CDR3 protein and keeps the most common genes and DNA. TCRdb's processing, not the authors' own work, is the source of the V and J calls. This sample holds approximately 480,000 distinct CDR3 sequences; around 15% were observed only once. The ten largest clones represent 10% to 15% of the sample.

Notes on this clonotype: The antigen it binds to is not known. No per-base quality is available; no much larger clone lies one base away.

There are 14 amino acids in the CDR3, from cysteine to phenylalanine inclusive. The sequence is cut down to CDR3 DNA, 42 bases in frame from base 1. CDR1 and CDR2 are read off the germline V gene (reference sequence) as DFQATT and SNEGSKA. Trimming removed 5 bases from V and 0 bases from J, leaving 10 bases between the germline ends. The time point label on this specimen signifies: newly diagnosed GD, antithyroid drugs for less than 3 months. For both TCR sequencing and RNA sequencing, RNA was extracted from PBMCs using TRIzol. The diagnosis of Graves' disease was made according to American Thyroid Association guidelines. The patients came from an endocrinology department in Xi'an, China. Each patient gave 7 to 9.5 milliliters of peripheral blood, collected in an EDTA anticoagulant tube. Ficoll Paque Plus density gradient separation was used to isolate PBMCs, and no further T cell sorting was done. RNA quality was checked with an Agilent 2100 Bioanalyzer and agarose gel, and concentration with a NanoDrop 2000.

Findings and caveats that apply to the study as a whole: The authors noted that the small sample size was a limitation that may lower accuracy. More public clonotypes were shared among persistent patients (more than 2,500) than among newly diagnosed patients (966). Only peripheral blood was studied, because thyroid tissue, the primary lesion, was inaccessible. Compared with newly diagnosed patients, patients with persistent Graves' disease had lower TCR Shannon entropy and fewer highly expanded clones, which suggests clonal expansion. Persistent disease showed preferential use of TRBV28, TRBJ1-2 and TRBJ2-5, whereas newly diagnosed disease favored TRBV20-1 and TRBJ2-1. Sequencing and analysis were limited to the TCR beta chain.

The sample was also linked to a second study, of T cells in Graves' hyperthyroidism and ophthalmopathy. The second study's authors report: Stable Graves' hyperthyroidism was defined as no progression to ophthalmopathy during 18 months of follow-up. Hyperthyroidism patients were newly diagnosed, had a disease duration of under 2 months, and were aged 18 to 65 years. Patients with uncontrolled infections, other autoimmune diseases, pregnancy or lactation were excluded. Clinical symptoms, serum thyroxine and TRAb, thyroid ultrasound, and orbital computed tomography formed the basis for the diagnoses. For the first round of RT-PCR on the TCR CDR3, the HTBI primer set was used together with the Qiagen OneStep RT-PCR kit. Most expanded thyroid clonotypes (frequency above 0.001) were also detected in blood, suggesting blood repertoires may reflect thyroid immune responses. A 13 V-J signature model separated ophthalmopathy from stable hyperthyroidism, with approximately 87% sensitivity and around 84% specificity in cross-validation and 80%/75% in testing. During validation, the model predicted progression to ophthalmopathy a median of approximately 7 months ahead of onset, with around 71% sensitivity and under 85% specificity. TCR V-J signatures able to tell the groups apart were searched for in a discovery cohort of approximately 95 patients, of whom more than 40 had Graves' ophthalmopathy and 57 had stable Graves' hyperthyroidism. Prospective prediction of ophthalmopathy was tested in an independent validation cohort of 18 to 20 hyperthyroidism patients and 15 to 17 patients who later progressed to ophthalmopathy. The approximately 90 discovery patients were divided at random into training and test sets in a 7:3 ratio. The study also compared thyroid tissue and blood T-cell repertoires from about six Graves' hyperthyroidism patients. After blood sampling, hyperthyroidism patients were treated with methimazole at a starting dose of 30 mg daily, and ophthalmopathy patients were treated with high-dose intravenous methylprednisolone. Libraries were constructed in a second round of multiplex PCR, after which size selection and purification were performed. Paired-end sequencing of the libraries was performed with 100 bp reads on an Illumina HiSeq2000. SOAPnuke was used to process the raw data, removing reads that contained adapters or uncalled bases, had a mean Phred below 15, or lacked an exact match to the constant primer or identifier. High-quality paired reads were merged with COPE v1.2.5, and unique nucleotide sequences were defined as clonotypes. Clonotypes were aligned to IMGT TRBV, TRBD and TRBJ reference segments using MiTCR v1.1. The analysis was restricted to V-J combinations with a frequency above 0.0001, which together covered about 99% of the repertoires. A TCS score was defined as the ratio of F50 (clonal expansion) to E x V (chaos), with BLOSUM62-based TCRdist applied between CDR3 peptides within each V-J. Welch's t-statistics and random forest reduced around 520 V-J features to roughly 13, which were used in a naive Bayes classifier (R e1071). No statistical method was used to fix the sample size in advance, and group allocation was not hidden from the investigators. TCR Vbeta CDR3 sequencing of some 140 peripheral blood samples (roughly 43 ophthalmopathy, some 75 hyperthyroidism and approximately 17 progressor patients) is reported in the paper.

The specimen comprised peripheral blood mononuclear cells (PBMCs), sampled at new diagnosis, from a patient treated with antithyroid drugs. The rearrangement combines TRBV20-1 with TRBJ1-4; no D gene can be assigned with confidence. This TCR derives from a man in his forties with Graves disease. Donor details come from another sample of the same person, matched by shared clones. The CDR3 region reads CSAFPGATNEKLFF. The DNA sequence is as follows: TGCAGTGCTTTTCCAGGCGCAACTAATGAAAAACTGTTTTTT.